This is a list of T cell receptor beta chains from one sample in a study of cytomegalovirus exposure and HLA in healthy donors. TCRdb's table, derived via immunoSEQ multiplex PCR, lists solely in-frame clones and lacks some. The data contain about 150,000 clones, about 89% of them singletons. Source material: PBMCs. The receptors shown here come from a man between 18 and 29 years old in good health and CMV-seronegative. Both conserved end residues are part of each CDR3. The D gene is left open where the match is weak. Some rows mark clone size as missing; the rest say once, few, many or name a class of expanded clone.

>TRBJ2-6|TRBV7-8|NA|NA
CASSQLQFPQSRANVLTF
TGTGCCAGCAGCCAATTGCAGTTCCCACAAAGTCGGGCCAACGTCCTGACTTTC
>TRBJ1-1|TRBV6-1|NA|NA
CASGGSPNAEAFF
TGTGCCAGCGGGGGCAGCCCGAACGCTGAAGCTTTCTTT
>TRBJ2-1|TRBV5-1|NA|NA
CASSLQASSYNEQFF
TGCGCCAGCAGCTTACAGGCGAGCTCCTACAATGAGCAGTTCTTC
>TRBJ2-7|TRBV9|TRBD2|NA
CASSADTSGSYEQYF
TGTGCCAGCAGCGCAGACACTAGCGGGTCCTACGAGCAGTACTTC
>TRBJ2-5|TRBV4-1|TRBD2|NA
CASSLRGGQETQYF
TGCGCCAGCAGCTTACGGGGGGGCCAAGAGACCCAGTACTTC
>TRBJ2-5|TRBV11-3|TRBD2|NA
CASSRSGSWGETQYF
TGTGCCAGCAGCCGGAGCGGGAGCTGGGGAGAGACCCAGTACTTC
>TRBJ1-1|TRBV2|NA|NA
CASSGVARVNTEAFF
TGTGCCAGCAGTGGGGTCGCGCGGGTGAACACTGAAGCTTTCTTT
>TRBJ2-7|TRBV27|NA|NA
CASSSLGTLTYEQYF
TGTGCCAGCAGTTCCCTCGGGACACTTACCTACGAGCAGTACTTC
>TRBJ1-4|TRBV10-2|NA|NA
CASRPGGRLNEKLFF
TGCGCCAGCAGGCCGGGGGGCCGGCTTAATGAAAAACTGTTTTTT
>TRBJ1-6|TRBV19|NA|NA
CASKQGQGRSNSPLHF
TGTGCCAGTAAGCAAGGCCAGGGGCGATCGAATTCACCCCTCCACTTT
>TRBJ2-6|TRBV19|NA|NA
CASSLGSLSGANVLTF
TGTGCCAGTTCCCTCGGGAGCCTGTCTGGGGCCAACGTCCTGACTTTC
>TRBJ2-2|TRBV5-4|TRBD2|NA
CASSLKSGGGTGELFF
TGTGCCAGCAGCTTGAAGTCGGGAGGAGGGACCGGGGAGCTGTTTTTT
>TRBJ2-2|TRBV19|NA|NA
CASNLGGQNTGELFF
TGTGCCAGTAACCTAGGGGGACAGAACACCGGGGAGCTGTTTTTT
>TRBJ2-7|TRBV15|TRBD1|NA
CATSRAGTGGPEQYF
TGTGCCACCAGCAGAGCCGGGACAGGGGGACCCGAGCAGTACTTC
>TRBJ2-1|TRBV29-1|NA|NA
CSVEDWSGYNEQFF
TGCAGCGTTGAAGATTGGTCAGGGTACAATGAGCAGTTCTTC
>TRBJ1-2|TRBV15|NA|NA
CATSRDGRDRILMSYTF
TGTGCCACCAGCAGAGATGGGCGGGACCGGATTCTTATGAGCTACACCTTC
>TRBJ1-2|TRBV19|NA|NA
CASSITGIGYGYTF
TGTGCCAGTAGTATAACAGGGATCGGCTATGGCTACACCTTC
>TRBJ1-4|TRBV4-3|TRBD1|NA
CASSQLDRDNEKLFF
TGCGCCAGCAGCCAATTAGACAGGGATAATGAAAAACTGTTTTTT
>TRBJ2-3|TRBV6-5|NA|NA
CASSREGGIDTQYF
TGTGCCAGCAGCCGTGAGGGGGGGATAGATACGCAGTATTTT
>TRBJ1-1|TRBV7-6|NA|NA
CASSLASAGAEAFF
TGTGCCAGCAGCTTAGCGAGTGCGGGGGCTGAAGCTTTCTTT
>TRBJ2-1|TRBV11-2|TRBD2|NA
CASSLRTSANEQFF
TGTGCCAGCAGCTTACGGACTAGCGCAAATGAGCAGTTCTTC
>TRBJ2-7|TRBV25-1|TRBD1|NA
CASQGAGTYEQYF
TGTGCCAGCCAGGGGGCAGGTACCTACGAGCAGTACTTC
>TRBJ2-1|TRBV7-5|NA|NA
CVRSFGGANEQFF
TGTGTCAGAAGCTTTGGGGGCGCCAATGAGCAGTTCTTC
>TRBJ2-3|TRBV7-6|NA|NA
CASSLGTRDTQYF
TGTGCCAGCAGCTTAGGGACAAGGGATACGCAGTATTTT
>TRBJ1-5|TRBV9|NA|NA
CASRDTGGQGNQPQHF
TGTGCCAGTCGCGACACCGGAGGGCAGGGAAATCAGCCCCAGCATTTT
>TRBJ2-3|TRBV5-1|TRBD1|NA
CASSSQGQGTDTQYF
TGCGCCAGCAGCAGCCAAGGACAGGGGACAGATACGCAGTATTTT
>TRBJ2-5|TRBV30|TRBD2|NA
CAWSRWLAGGETQYF
TGTGCCTGGAGCAGGTGGCTAGCGGGTGGGGAGACCCAGTACTTC
>TRBJ1-1|TRBV5-6|NA|NA
CASRLRGVNTEAFF
TGTGCCAGCAGGTTAAGGGGTGTGAACACTGAAGCTTTCTTT
>TRBJ1-6|TRBV14|NA|NA
CASSQEGSSYNSPLHF
TGTGCCAGCAGCCAAGAAGGGAGCTCCTATAATTCACCCCTCCACTTT
>TRBJ1-1|TRBV28|TRBD1|NA
CASSPTGVGRKNTEAFF
TGTGCCAGCAGTCCGACAGGGGTAGGGAGGAAGAACACTGAAGCTTTCTTT
>TRBJ2-3|TRBV23-1|NA|NA
CASSQSCAKNTDTQYF
TGCGCCAGCAGTCAATCCTGCGCCAAAAACACAGATACGCAGTATTTT
>TRBJ2-3|TRBV10-2|NA|NA
CASSESADTQYF
TGCGCCAGCAGTGAGAGCGCAGATACGCAGTATTTT
>TRBJ1-1|TRBV9|TRBD1|NA
CASSEPPTGEIEAFF
TGTGCCAGCAGCGAGCCACCCACAGGGGAAATTGAAGCTTTCTTT
>TRBJ2-5|TRBV9|NA|NA
CASRGLRQVREETQYF
TGTGCCAGCAGAGGCCTTCGACAGGTGCGGGAAGAGACCCAGTACTTC
>TRBJ2-1|TRBV9|NA|NA
CASSPTLLASSYNEQFF
TGTGCCAGCAGCCCCACCTTACTAGCCAGCTCCTACAATGAGCAGTTCTTC
>TRBJ2-2|TRBV6-4|NA|NA
CASSPVSGNTGELFF
TGTGCCAGCTCCCCCGTGTCAGGGAACACCGGGGAGCTGTTTTTT
>TRBJ2-7|TRBV15|TRBD2|NA
CATDQGGLGEQYF
TGTGCCACGGATCAGGGAGGGTTGGGGGAGCAGTACTTC
>TRBJ2-1|TRBV4-2|TRBD1|NA
CASSQDINRGQGGEQFF
TGTGCCAGCAGCCAAGATATCAACAGGGGGCAGGGGGGTGAGCAGTTCTTC
>TRBJ2-3|TRBV29-1|TRBD2|NA
CSVEGGGRVSTDTQYF
TGCAGCGTTGAAGGGGGGGGACGGGTTAGCACAGATACGCAGTATTTT
>TRBJ2-3|TRBV7-3|TRBD2|NA
CASSLNRGSGDTQYF
TGTGCCAGCAGCTTAAATCGAGGTAGCGGGGATACGCAGTATTTT
>TRBJ2-1|TRBV7-2|NA|NA
CASSLLGARGAQGEQFF
TGTGCCAGCAGCTTATTAGGGGCCAGGGGAGCACAGGGTGAGCAGTTCTTC
>TRBJ2-3|TRBV6-5|TRBD2|NA
CASSDVPGLRYF
TGTGCCAGCAGTGACGTCCCGGGACTAAGGTATTTT
>TRBJ2-3|TRBV10-1|TRBD2|NA
CASRLAGGPDTQYF
TGCGCCAGCAGACTAGCGGGGGGGCCAGATACGCAGTATTTT
>TRBJ1-3|TRBV2|NA|once
CASGDSFSGNTIYF
TGTGCCAGCGGAGACAGCTTCTCTGGAAACACCATATATTTT
>TRBJ1-4|TRBV5-1|TRBD1|NA
CASSYADRDNEKLFF
TGCGCCAGCAGCTACGCGGACAGGGATAATGAAAAACTGTTTTTT
>TRBJ2-1|TRBV11-3|TRBD1|NA
CASSLEFGAGGHNEQFF
TGTGCCAGCAGCTTAGAATTCGGGGCAGGGGGTCACAATGAGCAGTTCTTC